This TCR beta chain was profiled in a study of early T cells in non-severe SARS-CoV-2 infection. This clonotype came up a few times. Its antigen is unknown. Individual cDNA molecules received unique molecular identifiers during library preparation. In TCRdb, the 5' RACE reads were re-called with MiXCR into one record per CDR3 protein. The sample contains about 71,000 distinct CDR3 sequences, 12% to 15% of which appear only once. Overall study findings and caveats: VDJdb matching, biased toward anti-spike CD8 responses, missed private and CD4 specificities.

CDR1 KGHSH and CDR2 LQKENI come from the germline V gene. The CDR3 is 15 residues long. After removal of 3 bases from V and 0 bases from J, the junction contained 3 bases not matched to a gene. The receptor was isolated from an adult who was a healthcare worker with PCR-confirmed SARS-CoV-2 infection or an uninfected control (not recorded which). Sequencing was done on a sample of whole blood. V is TRBV18 and J is TRBJ2-7; 9 nucleotides agree with TRBD1. CDR3 residues: CASSPGQGSSYEQYF. The CDR3 nucleotides read TGTGCCAGCTCACCCGGACAGGGGAGCTCCTACGAGCAGTACTTC.